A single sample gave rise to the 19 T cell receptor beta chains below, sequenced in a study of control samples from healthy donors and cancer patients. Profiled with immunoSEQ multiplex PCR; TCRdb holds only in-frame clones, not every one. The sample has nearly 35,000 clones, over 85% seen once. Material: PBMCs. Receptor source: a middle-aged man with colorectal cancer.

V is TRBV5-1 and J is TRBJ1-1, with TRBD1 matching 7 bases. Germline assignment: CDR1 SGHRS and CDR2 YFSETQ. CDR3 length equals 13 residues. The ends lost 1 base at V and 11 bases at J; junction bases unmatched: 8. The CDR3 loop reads CASSLTRQGDAFF. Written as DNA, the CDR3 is TGCGCCAGCAGCTTGACTCGACAGGGCGATGCTTTCTTT.

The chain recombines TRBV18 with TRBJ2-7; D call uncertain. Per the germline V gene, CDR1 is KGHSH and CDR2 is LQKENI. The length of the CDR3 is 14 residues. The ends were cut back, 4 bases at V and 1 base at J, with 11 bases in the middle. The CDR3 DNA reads TGTGCCAGCTCACTACGGACGGATTCCTACGAGCAGTACTTC. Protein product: CASSLRTDSYEQYF.

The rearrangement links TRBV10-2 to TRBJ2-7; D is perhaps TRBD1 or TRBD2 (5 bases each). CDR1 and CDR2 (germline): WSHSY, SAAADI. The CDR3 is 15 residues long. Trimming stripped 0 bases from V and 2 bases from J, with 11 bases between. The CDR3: CASSESIPGPYEQYF. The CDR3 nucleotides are TGCGCCAGCAGTGAGTCGATCCCGGGACCCTACGAGCAGTACTTC.

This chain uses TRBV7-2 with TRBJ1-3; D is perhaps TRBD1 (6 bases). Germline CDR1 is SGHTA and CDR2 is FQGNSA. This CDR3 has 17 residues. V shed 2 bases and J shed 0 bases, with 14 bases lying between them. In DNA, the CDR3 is TGTGCCAGCAGCTTATGGGAGGGGGGGACCTCTGGAAACACCATATATTTT. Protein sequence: CASSLWEGGTSGNTIYF.

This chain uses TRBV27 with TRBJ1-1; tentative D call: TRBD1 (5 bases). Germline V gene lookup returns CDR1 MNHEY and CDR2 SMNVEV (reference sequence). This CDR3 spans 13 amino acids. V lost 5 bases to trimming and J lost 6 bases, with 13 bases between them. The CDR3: CASSPLRGSEAFF. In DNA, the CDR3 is TGTGCCAGCAGTCCCTTAAGGGGATCTGAAGCTTTCTTT.

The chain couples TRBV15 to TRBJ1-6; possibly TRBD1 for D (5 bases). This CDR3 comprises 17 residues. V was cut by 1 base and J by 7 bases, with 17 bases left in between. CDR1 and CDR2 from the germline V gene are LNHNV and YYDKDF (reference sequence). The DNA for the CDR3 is TGTGCCACCAGCAGAGGGGGGAGGTGGCAGACCAATTCACCCCTCCACTTT. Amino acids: CATSRGGRWQTNSPLHF.

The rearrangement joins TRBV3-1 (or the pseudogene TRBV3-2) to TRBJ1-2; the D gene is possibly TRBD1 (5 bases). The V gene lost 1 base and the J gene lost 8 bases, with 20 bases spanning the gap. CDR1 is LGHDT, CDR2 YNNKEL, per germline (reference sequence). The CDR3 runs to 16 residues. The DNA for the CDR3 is TGTGCCAGCAGCCAAGTCGGAAGGGAACCCCGGGGGGGCTACACCTTC. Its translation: CASSQVGREPRGGYTF.

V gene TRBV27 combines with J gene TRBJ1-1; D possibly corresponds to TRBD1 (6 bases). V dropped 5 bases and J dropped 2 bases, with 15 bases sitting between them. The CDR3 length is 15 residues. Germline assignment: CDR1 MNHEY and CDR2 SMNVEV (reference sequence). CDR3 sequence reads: CASSPRTEPNTEAFF. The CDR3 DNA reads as TGTGCCAGCAGTCCCAGGACAGAACCCAACACTGAAGCTTTCTTT.

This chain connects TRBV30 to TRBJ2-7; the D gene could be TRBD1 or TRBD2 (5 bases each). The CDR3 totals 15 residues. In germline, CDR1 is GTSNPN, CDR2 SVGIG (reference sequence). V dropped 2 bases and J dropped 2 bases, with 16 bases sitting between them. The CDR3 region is CAWSSFGTEPYEQYF. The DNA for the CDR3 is TGTGCCTGGAGTTCTTTTGGGACGGAGCCCTACGAGCAGTACTTC.

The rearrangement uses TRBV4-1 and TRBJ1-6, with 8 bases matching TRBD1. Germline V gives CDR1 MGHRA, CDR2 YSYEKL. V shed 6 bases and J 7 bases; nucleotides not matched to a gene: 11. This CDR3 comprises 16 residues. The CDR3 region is CASSLTRDRRNSPLHF. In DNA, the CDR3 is TGCGCCAGCAGTCTGACCCGGGACAGGAGGAATTCACCCCTCCACTTT.

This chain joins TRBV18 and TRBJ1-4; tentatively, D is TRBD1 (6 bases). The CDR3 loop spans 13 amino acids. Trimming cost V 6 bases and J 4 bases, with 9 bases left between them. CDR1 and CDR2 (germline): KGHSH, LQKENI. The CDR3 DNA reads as TGTGCCAGCTCTCGGGGGCGTAATGAAAAACTGTTTTTT. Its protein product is CASSRGRNEKLFF. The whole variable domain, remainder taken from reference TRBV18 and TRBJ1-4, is NAGVMQNPRHLVRRRGQEARLRCSPMKGHSHVYWYRQLPEEGLKFMVYLQKENIIDESGMPKERFSAEFPKEGPSILRIQQVVRGDSAAYFCASSRGRNEKLFFGSGTQLSVL.

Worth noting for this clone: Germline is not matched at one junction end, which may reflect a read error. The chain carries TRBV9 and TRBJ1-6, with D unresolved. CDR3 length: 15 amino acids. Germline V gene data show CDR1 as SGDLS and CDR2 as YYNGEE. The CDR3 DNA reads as TGTGCCAGCAGCCCCCCCCGCGGCTCAAATTCACTCCTCCACTTT. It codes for CASSPPRGSNSLLHF.

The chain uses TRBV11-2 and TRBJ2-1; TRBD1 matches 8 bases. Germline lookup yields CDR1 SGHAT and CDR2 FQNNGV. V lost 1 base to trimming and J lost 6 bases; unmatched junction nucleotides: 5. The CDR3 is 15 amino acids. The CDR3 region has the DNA TGTGCCAGCAGCTTAGGCGGGACAGGCGGCAATGAGCAGTTCTTC. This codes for CASSLGGTGGNEQFF.

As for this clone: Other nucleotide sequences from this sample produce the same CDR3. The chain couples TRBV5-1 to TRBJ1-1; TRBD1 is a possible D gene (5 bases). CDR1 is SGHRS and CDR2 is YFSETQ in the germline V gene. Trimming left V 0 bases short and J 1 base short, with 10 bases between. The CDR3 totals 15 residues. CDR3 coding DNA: TGCGCCAGCAGCTTGGCGCCCGGGACGAACACTGAAGCTTTCTTT. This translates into CASSLAPGTNTEAFF.

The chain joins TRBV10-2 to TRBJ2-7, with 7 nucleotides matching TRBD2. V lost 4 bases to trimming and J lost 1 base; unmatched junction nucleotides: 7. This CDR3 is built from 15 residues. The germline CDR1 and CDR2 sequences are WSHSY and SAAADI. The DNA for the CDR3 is TGCGCCAGCAGTGCACGGTCTAGCGGTTCCTACGAGCAGTACTTC. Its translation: CASSARSSGSYEQYF.

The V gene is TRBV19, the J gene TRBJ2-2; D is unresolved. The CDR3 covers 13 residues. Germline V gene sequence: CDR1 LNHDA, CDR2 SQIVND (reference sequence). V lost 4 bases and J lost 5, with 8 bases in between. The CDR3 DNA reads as TGTGCCAGTAGTACGGATTATACCGGGGAGCTGTTTTTT. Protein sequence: CASSTDYTGELFF.

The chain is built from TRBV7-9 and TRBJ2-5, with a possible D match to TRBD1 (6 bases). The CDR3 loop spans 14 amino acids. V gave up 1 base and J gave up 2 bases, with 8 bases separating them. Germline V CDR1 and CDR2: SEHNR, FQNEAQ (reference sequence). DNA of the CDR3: TGTGCCAGCAGCTTAGTTACAGGGCAAGAGACCCAGTACTTC. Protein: CASSLVTGQETQYF.

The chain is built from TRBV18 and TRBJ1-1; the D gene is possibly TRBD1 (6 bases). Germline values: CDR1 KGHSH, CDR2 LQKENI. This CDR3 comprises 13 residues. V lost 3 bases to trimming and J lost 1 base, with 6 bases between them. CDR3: CASSPGQNTEAFF. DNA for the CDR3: TGTGCCAGCTCACCGGGACAGAACACTGAAGCTTTCTTT.

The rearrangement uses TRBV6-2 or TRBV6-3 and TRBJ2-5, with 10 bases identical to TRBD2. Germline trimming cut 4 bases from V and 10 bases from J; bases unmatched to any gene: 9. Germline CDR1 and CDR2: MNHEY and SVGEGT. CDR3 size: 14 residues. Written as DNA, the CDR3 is TGTGCCAGCAGTTTCAGCGGGGGGGGCGGCGGCCAGTACTTC. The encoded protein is CASSFSGGGGGQYF.